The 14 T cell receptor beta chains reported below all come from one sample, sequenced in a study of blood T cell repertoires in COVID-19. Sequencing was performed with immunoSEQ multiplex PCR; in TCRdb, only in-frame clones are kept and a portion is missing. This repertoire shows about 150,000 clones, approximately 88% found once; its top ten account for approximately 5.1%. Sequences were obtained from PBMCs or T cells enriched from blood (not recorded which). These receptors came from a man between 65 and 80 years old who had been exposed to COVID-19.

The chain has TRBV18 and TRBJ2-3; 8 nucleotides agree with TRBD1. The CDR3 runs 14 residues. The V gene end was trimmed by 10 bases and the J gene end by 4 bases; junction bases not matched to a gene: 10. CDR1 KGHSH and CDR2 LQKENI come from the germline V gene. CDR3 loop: CATAATGVADTQYF. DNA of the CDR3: TGTGCCACCGCCGCGACAGGGGTAGCAGATACGCAGTATTTT.

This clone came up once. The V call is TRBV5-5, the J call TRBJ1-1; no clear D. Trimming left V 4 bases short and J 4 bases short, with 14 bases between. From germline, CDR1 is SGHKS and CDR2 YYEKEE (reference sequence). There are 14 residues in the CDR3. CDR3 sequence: CASSLMADLTEAFF. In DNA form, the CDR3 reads TGTGCCAGCAGCCTGATGGCAGATCTCACTGAAGCTTTCTTT. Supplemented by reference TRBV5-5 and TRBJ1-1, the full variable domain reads DAGVTQSPTHLIKTRGQQVTLRCSPISGHKSVSWYQQVLGQGPQFIFQYYEKEERGRGNFPDRFSARQFPNYSSELNVNALLLGDSALYLCASSLMADLTEAFFGQGTRLTVV.

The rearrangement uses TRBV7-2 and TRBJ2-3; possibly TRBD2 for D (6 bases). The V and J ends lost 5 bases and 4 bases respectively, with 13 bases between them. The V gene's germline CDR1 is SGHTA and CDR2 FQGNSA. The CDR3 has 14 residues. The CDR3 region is CASSPGLRSDTQYF. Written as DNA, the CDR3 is TGTGCCAGCAGCCCTGGACTAAGGTCAGATACGCAGTATTTT.

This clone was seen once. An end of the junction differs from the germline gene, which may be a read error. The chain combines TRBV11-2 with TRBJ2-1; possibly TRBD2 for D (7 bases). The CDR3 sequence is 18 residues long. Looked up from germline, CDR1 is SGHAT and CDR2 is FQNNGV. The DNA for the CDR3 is TGTGCCAGCACCTTACTGACCCCGGGGGCTAGCGGATGGAATGAGCAGTTCTTC. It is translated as CASTLLTPGASGWNEQFF.

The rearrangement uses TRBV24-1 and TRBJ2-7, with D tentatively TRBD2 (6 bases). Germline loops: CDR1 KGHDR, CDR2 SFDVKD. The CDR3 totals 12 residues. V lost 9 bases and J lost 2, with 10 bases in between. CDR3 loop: CATRGLTYEQYF. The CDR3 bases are TGTGCCACCCGTGGACTAACCTACGAGCAGTACTTC.

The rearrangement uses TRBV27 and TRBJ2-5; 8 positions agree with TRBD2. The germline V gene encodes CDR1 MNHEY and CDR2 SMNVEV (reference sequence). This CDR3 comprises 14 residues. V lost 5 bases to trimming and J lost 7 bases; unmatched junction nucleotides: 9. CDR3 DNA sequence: TGTGCCAGCAGTGCCAGACTAGCGTTGGGGACCCAGTACTTC. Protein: CASSARLALGTQYF.

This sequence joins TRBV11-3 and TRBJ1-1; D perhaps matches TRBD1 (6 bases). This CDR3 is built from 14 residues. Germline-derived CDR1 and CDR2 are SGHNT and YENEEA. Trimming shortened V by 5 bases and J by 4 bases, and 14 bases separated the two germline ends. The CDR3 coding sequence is TGTGCCAGCAGCGCCGGGACATCCGTCACTGAAGCTTTCTTT. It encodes CASSAGTSVTEAFF.

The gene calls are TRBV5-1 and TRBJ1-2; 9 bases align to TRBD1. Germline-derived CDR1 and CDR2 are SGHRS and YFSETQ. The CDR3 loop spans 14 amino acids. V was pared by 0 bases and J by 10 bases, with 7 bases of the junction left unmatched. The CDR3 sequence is CASSLDRGREYYTF. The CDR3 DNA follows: TGCGCCAGCAGCTTGGACAGGGGGCGAGAATACTACACCTTC.

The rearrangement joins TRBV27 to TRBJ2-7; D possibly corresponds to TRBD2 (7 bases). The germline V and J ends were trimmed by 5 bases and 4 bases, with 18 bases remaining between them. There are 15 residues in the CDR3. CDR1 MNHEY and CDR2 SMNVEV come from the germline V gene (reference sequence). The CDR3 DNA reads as TGTGCCAGCAGTCCTGCTGGCGGGGGCTGGTACGAGCAGTACTTC. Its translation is CASSPAGGGWYEQYF.

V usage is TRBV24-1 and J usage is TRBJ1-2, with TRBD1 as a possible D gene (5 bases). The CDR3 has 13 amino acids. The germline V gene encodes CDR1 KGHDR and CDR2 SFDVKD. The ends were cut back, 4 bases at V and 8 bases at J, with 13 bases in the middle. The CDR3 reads CATSERRGRGYTF. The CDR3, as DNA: TGTGCCACCAGTGAGAGAAGGGGTAGAGGCTACACCTTC.

The CDR3 sequence is CASSQDSLPGSPNEQFF. The CDR3 region has the DNA TGTGCCAGCAGCCAAGACTCCCTACCGGGGTCTCCCAATGAGCAGTTCTTC. The chain has TRBV14 and TRBJ2-1; a possible D gene is TRBD2 (5 bases). V lost 0 bases, J lost 6 bases, and 18 bases lay in between. The CDR3 totals 17 residues. From germline, CDR1 is SGHDN and CDR2 FVKESK.

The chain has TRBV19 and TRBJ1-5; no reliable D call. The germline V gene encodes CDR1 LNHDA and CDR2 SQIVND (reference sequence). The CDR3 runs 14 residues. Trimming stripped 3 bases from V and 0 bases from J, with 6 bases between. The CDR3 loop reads CASSMHFSNQPQHF. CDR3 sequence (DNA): TGTGCCAGTAGTATGCACTTTAGCAATCAGCCCCAGCATTTT.

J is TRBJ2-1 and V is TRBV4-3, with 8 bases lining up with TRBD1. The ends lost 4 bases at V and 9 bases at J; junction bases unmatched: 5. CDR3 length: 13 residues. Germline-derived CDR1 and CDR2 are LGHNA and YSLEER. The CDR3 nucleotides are TGCGCCAGCAGCCCGGACAGGGCTACTGAGCAGTTCTTC. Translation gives CASSPDRATEQFF.

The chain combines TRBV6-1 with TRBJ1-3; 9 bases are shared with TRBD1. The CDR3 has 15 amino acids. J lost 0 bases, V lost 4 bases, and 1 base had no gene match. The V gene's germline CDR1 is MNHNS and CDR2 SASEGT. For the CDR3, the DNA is TGTGCCAGCAGTGGGACAGGGGTCTCTGGAAACACCATATATTTT. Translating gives CASSGTGVSGNTIYF.